The clone carrying this TCR beta chain was seen many times. Its antigen remains unidentified. The sample comes from a study of CD8+CD57+ T cells in acquired aplastic anemia. The TCR beta profiling, which covered VDJ combination and CDR3 sequence, was carried out using genomic DNA as the template. A single record per CDR3 protein comes from TCRdb applying MiXCR to the reads. The data contain some 140,000 distinct CDR3 sequences, approximately 52% of them singletons. Trimming took 3 bases from V and 2 from J, leaving 8 bases between them. CDR3 length equals 13 residues. The germline CDR1 and CDR2 sequences are LNHDA and SQIVND (reference sequence). Overall study findings and caveats: Significance was not reached for CD8+ Simpson's diversity between patients and controls.

Only patients with CD8+CD57+ cell expansion on flow cytometry were chosen for sequencing. All patients had severe acquired aplastic anemia. Therapy had not been given to patients before blood sampling. The chain has TRBV19 and TRBJ2-7; possibly TRBD1 for D (6 bases). The source material was sorted CD4+, CD8+, or CD8+CD57+ T cells (not recorded which) from PBMCs. The origin of this receptor is a human donor with aplastic anemia. This CDR3 is CASSMGAAYEQYF. DNA of the CDR3: TGTGCCAGTAGTATGGGGGCGGCCTACGAGCAGTACTTC.